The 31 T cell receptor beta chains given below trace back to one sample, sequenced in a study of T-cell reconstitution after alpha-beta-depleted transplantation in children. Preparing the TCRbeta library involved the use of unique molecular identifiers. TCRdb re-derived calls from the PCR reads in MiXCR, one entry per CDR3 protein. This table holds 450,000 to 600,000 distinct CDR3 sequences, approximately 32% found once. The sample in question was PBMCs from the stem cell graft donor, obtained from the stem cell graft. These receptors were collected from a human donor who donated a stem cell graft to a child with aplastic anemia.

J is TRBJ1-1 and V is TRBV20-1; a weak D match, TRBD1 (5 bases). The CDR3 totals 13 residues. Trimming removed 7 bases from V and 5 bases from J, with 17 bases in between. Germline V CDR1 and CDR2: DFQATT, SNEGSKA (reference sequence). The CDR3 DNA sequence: TGCAGTGGGACCCGTAGGGGTTATACTGAAGCTTTCTTT. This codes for CSGTRRGYTEAFF.

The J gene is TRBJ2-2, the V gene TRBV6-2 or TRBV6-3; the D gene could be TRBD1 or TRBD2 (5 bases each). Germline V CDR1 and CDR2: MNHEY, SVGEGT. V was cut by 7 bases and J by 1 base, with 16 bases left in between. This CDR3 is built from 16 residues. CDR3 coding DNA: TGTGCCAGCATCTCTGAGGGGAGAGGGAACACCGGGGAGCTGTTTTTT. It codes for CASISEGRGNTGELFF.

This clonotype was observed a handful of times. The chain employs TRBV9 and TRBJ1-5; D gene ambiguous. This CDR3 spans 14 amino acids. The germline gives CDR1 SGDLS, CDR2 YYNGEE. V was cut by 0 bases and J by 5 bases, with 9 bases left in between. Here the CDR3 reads CASSVGGEDQPQHF. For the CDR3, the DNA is TGTGCCAGCAGCGTAGGGGGTGAAGATCAGCCCCAGCATTTT.

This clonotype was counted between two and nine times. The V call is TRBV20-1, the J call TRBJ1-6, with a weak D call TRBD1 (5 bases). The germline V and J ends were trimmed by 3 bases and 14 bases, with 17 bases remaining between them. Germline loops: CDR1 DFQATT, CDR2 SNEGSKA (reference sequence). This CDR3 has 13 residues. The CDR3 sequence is CSASQGRVGSLHF. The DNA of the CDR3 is TGCAGTGCTAGTCAGGGCAGGGTGGGGTCCCTCCACTTT.

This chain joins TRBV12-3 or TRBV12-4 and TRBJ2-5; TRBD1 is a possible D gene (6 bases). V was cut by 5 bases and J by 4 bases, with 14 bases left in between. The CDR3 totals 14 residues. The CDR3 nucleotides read TGTGCCAGCAGTCCGCGTCTAGGGGGAGAGACCCAGTACTTC. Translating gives CASSPRLGGETQYF.

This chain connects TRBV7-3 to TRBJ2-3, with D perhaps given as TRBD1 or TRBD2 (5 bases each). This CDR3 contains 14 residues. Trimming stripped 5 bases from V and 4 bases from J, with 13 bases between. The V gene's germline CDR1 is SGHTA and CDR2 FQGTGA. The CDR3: CASSPGPTADTQYF. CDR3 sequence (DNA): TGTGCCAGCAGCCCGGGACCCACGGCAGATACGCAGTATTTT.

The chain's CDR3 is CASRTSGSGEQYF. The CDR3 DNA sequence: TGCGCCAGCAGGACTAGCGGGAGTGGCGAGCAGTACTTC. V is TRBV5-1 and J is TRBJ2-7; 12 bases agree with TRBD2. The V gene's germline CDR1 is SGHRS and CDR2 YFSETQ. The CDR3 spans 13 residues. V lost 5 bases, J lost 6 bases, and 3 bases stayed unmatched.

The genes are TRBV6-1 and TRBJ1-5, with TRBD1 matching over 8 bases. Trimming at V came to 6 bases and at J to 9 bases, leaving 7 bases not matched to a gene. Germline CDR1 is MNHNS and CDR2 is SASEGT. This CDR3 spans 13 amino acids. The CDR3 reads CASRPTGERPQHF. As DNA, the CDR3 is TGTGCCAGCAGACCGACAGGGGAACGGCCCCAGCATTTT.

The CDR3 nucleotides read TGTGCCAGCAGTTCCACGGGAGATAGCGGGAGTTTCGGGGAGCTGTTTTTT. It is translated as CASSSTGDSGSFGELFF. This rearrangement joins TRBV12-3 or TRBV12-4 to TRBJ2-2; 9 bases align to TRBD2. CDR3 length: 17 residues. V was pared by 4 bases and J by 7 bases, with 13 bases of the junction left unmatched.

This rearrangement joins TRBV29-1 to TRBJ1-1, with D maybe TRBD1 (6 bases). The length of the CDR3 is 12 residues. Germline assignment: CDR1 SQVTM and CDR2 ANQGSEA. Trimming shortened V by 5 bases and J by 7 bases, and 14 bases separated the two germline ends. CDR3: CSVWGQGLEAFF. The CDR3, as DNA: TGCAGCGTTTGGGGGCAGGGGCTTGAAGCTTTCTTT. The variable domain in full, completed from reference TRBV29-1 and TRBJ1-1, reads SAVISQKPSRDICQRGTSLTIQCQVDSQVTMMFWYRQQPGQSLTLIATANQGSEATYESGFVIDKFPISRPNLTFSTLTVSNMSPEDSSIYLCSVWGQGLEAFFGQGTRLTVV.

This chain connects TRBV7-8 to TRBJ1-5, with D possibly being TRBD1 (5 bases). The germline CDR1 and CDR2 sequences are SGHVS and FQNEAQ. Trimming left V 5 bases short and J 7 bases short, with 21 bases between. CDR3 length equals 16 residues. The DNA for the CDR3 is TGTGCCAGCAGCCCCTCCTTGGGCAGGGCTGCCCAGCCCCAGCATTTT. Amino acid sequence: CASSPSLGRAAQPQHF.

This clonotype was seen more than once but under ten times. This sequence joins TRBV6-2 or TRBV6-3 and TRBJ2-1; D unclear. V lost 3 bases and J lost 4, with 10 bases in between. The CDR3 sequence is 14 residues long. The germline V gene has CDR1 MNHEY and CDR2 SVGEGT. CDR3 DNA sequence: TGTGCCAGCAGTTATCGGCTGACGTACAATGAGCAGTTCTTC. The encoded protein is CASSYRLTYNEQFF.

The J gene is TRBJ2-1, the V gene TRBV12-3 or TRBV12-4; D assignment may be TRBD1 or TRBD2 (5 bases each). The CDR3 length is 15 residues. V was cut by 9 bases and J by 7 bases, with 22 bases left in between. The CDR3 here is CASFLEAGGGNEQFF. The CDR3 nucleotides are TGTGCCAGTTTTTTGGAGGCTGGGGGTGGAAATGAGCAGTTCTTC.

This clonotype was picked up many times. In DNA, the CDR3 is TGCAGCGTTGAAGATTCAGCGGGTTATTACAATGAGCAGTTCTTC. It codes for CSVEDSAGYYNEQFF. The chain employs TRBV29-1 and TRBJ2-1; D possibly corresponds to TRBD2 (6 bases). V was clipped by 0 bases and J by 4 bases, with 13 bases between them. This CDR3 has 15 amino acids. Per germline, CDR1 SQVTM and CDR2 ANQGSEA.

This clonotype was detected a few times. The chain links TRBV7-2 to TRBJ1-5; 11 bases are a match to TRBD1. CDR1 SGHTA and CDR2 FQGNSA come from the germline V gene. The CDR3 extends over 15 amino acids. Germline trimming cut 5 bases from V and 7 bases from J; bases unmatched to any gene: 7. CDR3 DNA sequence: TGTGCCAGCAGCCTGGACAGGGGGCTAGGGCAGCCCCAGCATTTT. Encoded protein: CASSLDRGLGQPQHF.

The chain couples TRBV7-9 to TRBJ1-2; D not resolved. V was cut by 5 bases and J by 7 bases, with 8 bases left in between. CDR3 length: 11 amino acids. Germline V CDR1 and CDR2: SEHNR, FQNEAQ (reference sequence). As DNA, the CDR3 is TGTGCCAGCAGCGATTCGGTTGGCTACACCTTC. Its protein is CASSDSVGYTF. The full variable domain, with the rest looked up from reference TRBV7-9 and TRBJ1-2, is DTGVSQNPRHKITKRGQNVTFRCDPISEHNRLYWYRQTLGQGPEFLTYFQNEAQLEKSRLLSDRFSAERPKGSFSTLEIQRTEQGDSAMYLCASSDSVGYTFGSGTRLTVV.

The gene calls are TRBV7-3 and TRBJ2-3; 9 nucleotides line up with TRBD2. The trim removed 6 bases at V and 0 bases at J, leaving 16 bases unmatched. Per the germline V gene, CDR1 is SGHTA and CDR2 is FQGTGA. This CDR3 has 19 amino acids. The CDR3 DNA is TGTGCCAGCAGTCTCCAGCGGGAGGCACACCTTACTAGCACAGATACGCAGTATTTT. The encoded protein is CASSLQREAHLTSTDTQYF.

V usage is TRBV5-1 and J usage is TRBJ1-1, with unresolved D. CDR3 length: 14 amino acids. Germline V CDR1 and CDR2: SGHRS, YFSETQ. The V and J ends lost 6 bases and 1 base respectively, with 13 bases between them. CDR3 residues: CASIQSETNTEAFF. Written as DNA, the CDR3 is TGCGCCAGCATACAGTCTGAAACGAACACTGAAGCTTTCTTT. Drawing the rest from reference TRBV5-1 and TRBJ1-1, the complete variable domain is KAGVTQTPRYLIKTRGQQVTLSCSPISGHRSVSWYQQTPGQGLQFLFEYFSETQRNKGNFPGRFSGRQFSNSRSEMNVSTLELGDSALYLCASIQSETNTEAFFGQGTRLTVV.

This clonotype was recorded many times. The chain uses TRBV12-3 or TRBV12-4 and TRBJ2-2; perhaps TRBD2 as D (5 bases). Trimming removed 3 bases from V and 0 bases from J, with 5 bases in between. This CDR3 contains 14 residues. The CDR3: CASSLGANTGELFF. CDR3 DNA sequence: TGTGCCAGCAGTTTGGGAGCGAACACCGGGGAGCTGTTTTTT.

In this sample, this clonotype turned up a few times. CDR3 protein: CSARDFTGNTEAFF. In DNA, the CDR3 is TGCAGTGCTAGAGACTTCACTGGGAACACTGAAGCTTTCTTT. J is TRBJ1-1 and V is TRBV20-1; D not resolved. Germline V CDR1 and CDR2: DFQATT, SNEGSKA (reference sequence). The CDR3 length is 14 residues. Trimming took off 0 bases at V and 1 base at J, with 9 bases between the two ends.

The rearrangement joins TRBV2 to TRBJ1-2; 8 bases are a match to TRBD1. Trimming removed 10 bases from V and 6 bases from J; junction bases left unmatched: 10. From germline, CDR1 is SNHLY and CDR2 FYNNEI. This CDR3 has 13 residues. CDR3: CAMTGAPQDGYTF. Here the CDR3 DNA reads TGTGCCATGACAGGGGCCCCTCAAGATGGCTACACCTTC.

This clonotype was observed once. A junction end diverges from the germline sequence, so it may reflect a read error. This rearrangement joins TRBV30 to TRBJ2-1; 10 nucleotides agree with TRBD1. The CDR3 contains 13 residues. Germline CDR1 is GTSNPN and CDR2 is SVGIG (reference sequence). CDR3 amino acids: CACDGTGDLRSGF. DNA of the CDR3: TGTGCCTGCGACGGGACAGGGGACCTTCGTTCGGGTTTC. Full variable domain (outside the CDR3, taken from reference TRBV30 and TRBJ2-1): SQTIHQWPATLVQPVGSPLSLECTVEGTSNPNLYWYRQAAGRGLQLLFYSVGIGQISSEVPQNLSASRPQDRQFILSSKKLLLSDSGFYLCACDGTGDLRSGFGPGTRLTVL.

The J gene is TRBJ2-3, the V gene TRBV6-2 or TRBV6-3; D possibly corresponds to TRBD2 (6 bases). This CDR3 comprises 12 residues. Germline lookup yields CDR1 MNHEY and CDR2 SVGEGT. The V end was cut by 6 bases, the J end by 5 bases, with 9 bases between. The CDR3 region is CASRLGRDTQYF. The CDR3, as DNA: TGTGCCAGCAGGCTCGGGAGAGATACGCAGTATTTT.

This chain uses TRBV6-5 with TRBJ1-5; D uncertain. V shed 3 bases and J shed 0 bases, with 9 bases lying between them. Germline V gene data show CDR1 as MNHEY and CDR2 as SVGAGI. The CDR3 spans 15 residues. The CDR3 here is CASSYSVGSNQPQHF. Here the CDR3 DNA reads TGTGCCAGCAGTTATTCTGTGGGTAGCAATCAGCCCCAGCATTTT.

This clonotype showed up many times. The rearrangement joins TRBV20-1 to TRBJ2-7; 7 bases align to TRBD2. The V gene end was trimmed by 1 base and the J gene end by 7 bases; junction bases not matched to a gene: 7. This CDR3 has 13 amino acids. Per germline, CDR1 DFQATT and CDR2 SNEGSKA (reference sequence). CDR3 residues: CSARGGEGREQYV. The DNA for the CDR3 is TGCAGTGCTAGAGGGGGGGAGGGAAGAGAGCAGTACGTC.

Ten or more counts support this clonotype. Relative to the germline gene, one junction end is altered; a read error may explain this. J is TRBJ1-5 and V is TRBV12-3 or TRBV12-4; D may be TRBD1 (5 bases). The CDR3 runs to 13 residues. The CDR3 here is CASSLGGDQPQHF. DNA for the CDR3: TGCGCCAGCAGCTTGGGGGGGGATCAGCCCCAGCATTTT.

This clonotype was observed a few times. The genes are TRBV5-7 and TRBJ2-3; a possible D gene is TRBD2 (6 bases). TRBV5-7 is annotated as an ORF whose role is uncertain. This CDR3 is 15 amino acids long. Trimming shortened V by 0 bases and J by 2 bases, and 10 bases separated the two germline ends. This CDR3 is CASSLGTTLTDTQYF. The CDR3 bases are TGTGCCAGCAGCTTGGGGACTACCCTCACAGATACGCAGTATTTT.

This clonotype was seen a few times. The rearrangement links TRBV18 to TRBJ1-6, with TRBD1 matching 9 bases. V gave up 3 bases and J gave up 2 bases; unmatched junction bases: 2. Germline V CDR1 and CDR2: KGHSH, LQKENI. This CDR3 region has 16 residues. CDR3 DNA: TGTGCCAGCTCACCGGGACAGGGCCCCTATAATTCACCCCTCCACTTT. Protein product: CASSPGQGPYNSPLHF.

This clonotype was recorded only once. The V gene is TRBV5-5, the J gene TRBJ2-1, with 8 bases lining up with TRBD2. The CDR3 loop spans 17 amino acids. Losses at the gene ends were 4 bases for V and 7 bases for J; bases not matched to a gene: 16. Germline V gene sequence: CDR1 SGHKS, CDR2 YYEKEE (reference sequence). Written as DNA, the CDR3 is TGTGCCAGCAGCCCCCCGGGGGTTAGCGGGAAAACTAATGAGCAGTTCTTC. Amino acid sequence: CASSPPGVSGKTNEQFF.

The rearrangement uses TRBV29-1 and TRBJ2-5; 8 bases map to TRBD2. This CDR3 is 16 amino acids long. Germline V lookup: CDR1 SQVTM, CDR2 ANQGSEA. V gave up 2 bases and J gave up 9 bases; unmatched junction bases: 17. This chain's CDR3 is CSVELGASGPGSAQYF. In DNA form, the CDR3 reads TGCAGCGTTGAACTTGGGGCTAGCGGGCCGGGATCGGCCCAGTACTTC.

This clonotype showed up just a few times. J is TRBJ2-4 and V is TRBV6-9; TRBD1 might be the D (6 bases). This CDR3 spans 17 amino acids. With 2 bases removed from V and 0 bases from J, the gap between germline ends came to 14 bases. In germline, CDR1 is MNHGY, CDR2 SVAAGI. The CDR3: CASSYGGQTLAKNIQYF. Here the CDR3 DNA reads TGTGCCAGCAGTTATGGTGGACAGACATTAGCCAAAAACATTCAGTACTTC.